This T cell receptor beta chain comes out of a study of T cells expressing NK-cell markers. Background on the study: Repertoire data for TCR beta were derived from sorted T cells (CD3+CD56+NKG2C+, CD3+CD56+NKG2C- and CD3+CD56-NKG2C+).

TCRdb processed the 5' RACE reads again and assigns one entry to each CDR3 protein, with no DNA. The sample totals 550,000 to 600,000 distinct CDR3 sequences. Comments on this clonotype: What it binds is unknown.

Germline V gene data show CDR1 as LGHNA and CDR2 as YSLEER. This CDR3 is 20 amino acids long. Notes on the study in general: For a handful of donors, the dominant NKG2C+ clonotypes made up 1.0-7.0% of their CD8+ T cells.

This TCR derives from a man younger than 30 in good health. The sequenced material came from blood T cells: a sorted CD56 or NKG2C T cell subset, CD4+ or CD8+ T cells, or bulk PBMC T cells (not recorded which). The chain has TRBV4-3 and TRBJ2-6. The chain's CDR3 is CASSQDPPNPSASGANVLTF.